These T cell receptor beta chains were read from a single sample in a study of blood T cells in healthy people across ages. TCRdb redid the calling of the 5' RACE reads with MiXCR, one entry per CDR3 protein. The top ten hold 25% to 35% of the sample, which has fewer than 700,000 distinct CDR3 sequences, 40% to 45% seen once. Material for sequencing was blood. These receptors were obtained from a man older than 75 in good health. CDR3s include the opening cysteine and the closing phenylalanine or tryptophan. Fields, in order: V gene, D gene, J gene, clone size, CDR3 DNA, CDR3 protein. D genes are given only for firm matches. Where a row states a size, it is once, few, many or the class of an expanded clone; other rows omit it.

TRBV2	NA	TRBJ2-7	few	TGTGCCAGCAGGGAATCGGAGAGCGGGTGGACCTACGAGCAGTACTTC	CASRESESGWTYEQYF
TRBV6-2/TRBV6-3	NA	TRBJ2-7	NA	TGTGCCAGCAGACCCACGACAGATTCCAGCTCCTACGAGCAGTACTTC	CASRPTTDSSSYEQYF
TRBV20-1	NA	TRBJ1-2	NA	TGCAGTGCTCCCCTCCCGGGGGGCATCTATGGCTACACCTTC	CSAPLPGGIYGYTF
TRBV3-1	NA	TRBJ2-7	many	TGTGCCAGCAGCCTATCCGGTGATCTCTCCTACGAGCAGTACTTC	CASSLSGDLSYEQYF
TRBV29-1	TRBD1	TRBJ2-5	NA	TGCAGCGAGGGACAGGGGGCAAGAGAGACCCAGTACTTC	CSEGQGARETQYF
TRBV25-1	NA	TRBJ1-4	NA	TGTGCCAGCAGTGAAGGGGGGATGGGAGAAAAACTGTTTTTT	CASSEGGMGEKLFF
TRBV20-1	NA	TRBJ2-3	few	TGCAGTGCTAGGTCCCGTTGGGGGGCCACAGATACGCAGTATTTT	CSARSRWGATDTQYF
TRBV7-2	NA	TRBJ2-1	NA	TGTGCCAGCAGCTTAGATGGTACTAACACGAATGAGCGGTTCTTC	CASSLDGTNTNERFF
TRBV7-2	TRBD2	TRBJ2-5	NA	TGTGCCGGCAGGGGACTAGCGGGACCCCAAGAGACCCAGTACTTC	CAGRGLAGPQETQYF
TRBV7-2	NA	TRBJ2-7	few	TGTGCCAGCAGCCCGCGGGGAGGAGGGCCTTACGAGCAGTACTTC	CASSPRGGGPYEQYF
TRBV14	NA	TRBJ2-5	NA	TGTGCCAGCAGCCAAACCAGACCGTTCCAAGAGACCCAGTACTTC	CASSQTRPFQETQYF
TRBV7-6	NA	TRBJ2-1	NA	TGTGCCAGCGGCCAAACCACGACAGCCAGAAGCTCCTACAATGAGCAGTTCTTC	CASGQTTTARSSYNEQFF
TRBV4-2	NA	TRBJ2-5	many	TGTGCCAGCAGCCAAGGGACTTCACAAGAGACCCAGTACTTC	CASSQGTSQETQYF
TRBV9	TRBD1	TRBJ1-5	NA	TGTGCCAGCAGCACGGGACAGGGGAGCAATCAGCCCCAGCATTTT	CASSTGQGSNQPQHF
TRBV7-2	NA	TRBJ2-7	NA	TGTGCCAGCAGCAAGGACCGAGGGCCAGGGCAGTACTTC	CASSKDRGPGQYF
TRBV13	NA	TRBJ2-3	NA	TGTGCCAGCAGTCACGGTGGGGCGGGCACAGATACGCAGTATTTT	CASSHGGAGTDTQYF
TRBV12-3/TRBV12-4	TRBD2	TRBJ2-7	few	TGTGCCAGCAGTTTATACGCGACTAGCGGGGGAAGCGAGCAGTACTTC	CASSLYATSGGSEQYF
TRBV6-2/TRBV6-3	TRBD2	TRBJ2-2	NA	TGTGCCAGCAGTTACGTTCGGGGTAGCGGGAGACCGGCAACCGGGGAGCTGTTTTTT	CASSYVRGSGRPATGELFF
TRBV5-1	NA	TRBJ1-2	NA	TGCGCCAGCAGCTTGGCCGCGGAGTACTATGGCTACACCTTC	CASSLAAEYYGYTF
TRBV10-3	TRBD2	TRBJ2-5	NA	TGTGCCATCAGTTCCGGGACTAGGGGGCAAGAGACCCAGTACTTC	CAISSGTRGQETQYF
TRBV5-1	NA	TRBJ2-5	few	TGCGCCAGCAGCCTGGCATCCTCGGAGACCCAGTACTTC	CASSLASSETQYF
TRBV6-1	NA	TRBJ2-5	few	TGTGCCAGCAGGCTAAACAGAGAGACCCAGTACTTC	CASRLNRETQYF
TRBV9	NA	TRBJ2-2	NA	TGTGCCAGCAGCCGCCTAGACAGAAACACCGGGGAGCTGTTTTTT	CASSRLDRNTGELFF
TRBV20-1	NA	TRBJ2-7	few	TGCAGTGCCCTCGCTGAGGCTAGCTTGTACGAGCAGTACTTC	CSALAEASLYEQYF
TRBV20-1	NA	TRBJ2-7	few	TGCAGTGCCTTTCCGGACTATGAGCAGTACTTC	CSAFPDYEQYF
TRBV7-2	TRBD2	TRBJ2-3	NA	TGTGCCAGCAGCTTAGCTAGCGGGGGCTGGGGGACAGATACGCAGTATTTT	CASSLASGGWGTDTQYF
TRBV6-2/TRBV6-3	TRBD2	TRBJ2-1	NA	TGTGCCAGCGCACCAGGACTAGCGGGAGGCCCCAGCTCCTACAATGAGCAGTTCTTC	CASAPGLAGGPSSYNEQFF
TRBV6-5	NA	TRBJ2-7	few	TGTGCCAGCAGTTACTCCCGGGGCCATGGGCCCGAGCAGTACTTC	CASSYSRGHGPEQYF
TRBV7-2	NA	TRBJ2-1	NA	TGTGCCAGCAGGCCTCGGGAGACCTCCTACAATGAGCAGTTCTTC	CASRPRETSYNEQFF
TRBV29-1	NA	TRBJ2-7	many	TGCAGCGTTGACACTCCCTACGAGCAGTACTTC	CSVDTPYEQYF